The rows below give T cell receptor beta chains drawn from one sample of a study of T cell repertoires in cytomegalovirus infection. TCRdb reprocessed the reads with MiXCR, giving one entry per CDR3 protein. The repertoire consists of around 740,000 distinct CDR3 sequences, with less than 40% occurring once and the leading ten covering 2.5% to 3.5%. The sequenced material came from PBMCs. The source is a human donor in good health (CMV status not recorded). Some clones in this sample may be carry-over from other donors' samples. The CDR3 runs from the conserved cysteine through the conserved F or W. The D gene is left open where the match is weak. Expanded clones are given a class, and other clones once, few, many or no size at all.

length: 14; J: TRBJ2-1; D: -; V: TRBV28; size: -; CDR3: CASSPSSQVNEQFF; DNA: TGTGCCAGCAGTCCCTCCTCTCAGGTCAATGAGCAGTTCTTC
length: 15; J: TRBJ2-3; D: TRBD2; V: TRBV28; size: few; CDR3: CASSPQREAPDTQYF; DNA: TGTGCCAGCAGTCCCCAGCGGGAGGCCCCGGATACGCAGTATTTT
length: 16; J: TRBJ2-7; D: TRBD1; V: TRBV28; size: -; CDR3: CASSRDREAVSNEQYF; DNA: TGTGCCAGCAGCCGGGACAGGGAGGCCGTTAGCAACGAGCAGTACTTC
length: 18; J: TRBJ1-6; D: -; V: TRBV7-2; size: -; CDR3: CASSLAPSMSSYNSPLPF; DNA: TGTGCCAGCAGCTTAGCTCCCTCTATGAGCTCCTATAATTCACCCCTCCCCTTT
length: 18; J: TRBJ2-5; D: TRBD1; V: TRBV6-8; size: -; CDR3: CASSYSKQGVLGQETQYF; DNA: TGTGCCAGCAGTTACTCGAAGCAGGGGGTATTGGGCCAAGAGACCCAGTACTTC
length: 14; J: TRBJ1-1; D: -; V: TRBV7-2; size: many; CDR3: CASSLQGRRPEAFF; DNA: TGTGCCAGCAGCCTTCAGGGGCGGAGACCTGAAGCTTTCTTT
length: 15; J: TRBJ1-3; D: -; V: TRBV19; size: -; CDR3: CASSPQTGHGNTIYF; DNA: TGTGCCAGTAGTCCGCAGACAGGCCATGGAAACACCATATATTTT
length: 15; J: TRBJ2-7; D: -; V: TRBV7-4; size: few; CDR3: CASSSPEALIYEQYF; DNA: TGTGCCAGCAGCTCGCCGGAAGCGCTAATCTACGAGCAGTACTTC
length: 14; J: TRBJ2-5; D: TRBD1; V: TRBV5-1; size: -; CDR3: CASSPRGSLETQYF; DNA: TGCGCCAGCAGCCCCAGGGGGTCTCTGGAGACCCAGTACTTC
length: 15; J: TRBJ2-7; D: -; V: TRBV20-1; size: many; CDR3: CSALPEEMSSYEQYF; DNA: TGCAGTGCGCTCCCCGAGGAAATGAGCTCCTACGAGCAGTACTTC
length: 16; J: TRBJ1-2; D: -; V: TRBV12-3/TRBV12-4; size: -; CDR3: CASSLGVGTDLYGYTF; DNA: TGTGCCAGCAGTTTAGGGGTAGGCACCGACCTCTATGGCTACACCTTC
length: 18; J: TRBJ2-3; D: -; V: TRBV10-3; size: -; CDR3: CAISESMVARERTDTQYF; DNA: TGTGCCATCAGTGAGTCGATGGTAGCCCGGGAGCGCACAGATACGCAGTATTTT
length: 12; J: TRBJ2-5; D: -; V: TRBV29-1; size: few; CDR3: CSVADWQETQYF; DNA: TGCAGCGTTGCCGACTGGCAAGAGACCCAGTACTTC
length: 19; J: TRBJ2-3; D: TRBD2; V: TRBV4-1; size: -; CDR3: CASSQEFGTASGSTDTQYF; DNA: TGCGCCAGCAGCCAAGAATTCGGGACGGCTAGCGGGAGCACAGATACGCAGTATTTT
length: 13; J: TRBJ1-1; D: TRBD1; V: TRBV20-1; size: -; CDR3: CSARPTGERKAFF; DNA: TGCAGTGCTAGACCTACAGGGGAGAGGAAAGCTTTCTTT
length: 10; J: TRBJ1-1; D: -; V: TRBV29-1; size: -; CDR3: CSALRGGAFF; DNA: TGCAGCGCCCTAAGGGGGGGAGCTTTCTTT
length: 12; J: TRBJ2-2; D: TRBD1; V: TRBV20-1; size: -; CDR3: CSAYQGAQELFF; DNA: TGCAGTGCCTACCAGGGGGCTCAGGAGCTGTTTTTT
length: 19; J: TRBJ1-6; D: TRBD1; V: TRBV6-5; size: -; CDR3: CASSYFRQGQQTYNSPLHF; DNA: TGTGCCAGCAGTTACTTCAGACAGGGGCAACAGACTTATAATTCACCCCTCCACTTT
length: 17; J: TRBJ2-3; D: TRBD2; V: TRBV19; size: -; CDR3: CASSIPETSGSADTQYF; DNA: TGTGCCAGTAGTATACCCGAGACTAGCGGGAGTGCAGATACGCAGTATTTT
length: 13; J: TRBJ2-1; D: TRBD1; V: TRBV10-3; size: -; CDR3: CAMTGTGEGEQFF; DNA: TGTGCCATGACCGGGACAGGGGAAGGCGAGCAGTTCTTC
length: 10; J: TRBJ1-1; D: -; V: TRBV12-3/TRBV12-4; size: few; CDR3: CASSPLEAFF; DNA: TGTGCCAGCAGTCCCTTAGAAGCTTTCTTT
length: 16; J: TRBJ2-5; D: -; V: TRBV20-1; size: -; CDR3: CSASFYGYGGKETQYF; DNA: TGCAGTGCTAGTTTTTACGGGTATGGGGGGAAAGAGACCCAGTACTTC
length: 13; J: TRBJ1-5; D: -; V: TRBV2; size: -; CDR3: CASCYREDQPQHF; DNA: TGTGCCAGCTGCTACAGGGAGGATCAGCCCCAGCATTTT
length: 18; J: TRBJ2-7; D: -; V: TRBV18; size: -; CDR3: CASSPWGPRSVTTGEQYF; DNA: TGTGCCAGCTCACCGTGGGGACCCAGGTCTGTTACGACGGGGGAGCAGTACTTC
length: 11; J: TRBJ1-1; D: -; V: TRBV28; size: few; CDR3: CASRWETEAFF; DNA: TGTGCCAGCAGATGGGAAACTGAAGCTTTCTTT
length: 13; J: TRBJ2-5; D: -; V: TRBV5-1; size: few; CDR3: CASSLQYKETQYF; DNA: TGCGCCAGCAGCTTGCAGTACAAAGAGACCCAGTACTTC
length: 14; J: TRBJ1-1; D: -; V: TRBV6-1; size: -; CDR3: CASSEAPNKIEAFF; DNA: TGTGCCAGCAGTGAAGCGCCCAACAAGATTGAAGCTTTCTTT
length: 14; J: TRBJ1-4; D: TRBD1; V: TRBV6-1; size: few; CDR3: CASSAGQFNEKLFF; DNA: TGTGCCAGCAGTGCGGGACAGTTTAATGAAAAACTGTTTTTT
length: 13; J: TRBJ1-5; D: -; V: TRBV12-3/TRBV12-4; size: -; CDR3: CASSSGYNQPQHF; DNA: TGTGCCAGCAGTTCAGGGTACAATCAGCCCCAGCATTTT
length: 16; J: TRBJ2-1; D: -; V: TRBV13; size: -; CDR3: CASSAPGQLIYNEQFF; DNA: TGTGCCAGCAGCGCACCGGGACAACTCATTTACAATGAGCAGTTCTTC
length: 16; J: TRBJ2-3; D: TRBD1; V: TRBV6-6; size: -; CDR3: CASSYSRDSNTDTQYF; DNA: TGTGCCAGCAGTTACTCCCGGGACAGTAACACAGATACGCAGTATTTT
length: 15; J: TRBJ2-6; D: -; V: TRBV28; size: few; CDR3: CASLTGARGANVLTF; DNA: TGTGCCAGCTTAACCGGGGCGCGAGGGGCCAACGTCCTGACTTTC
length: 16; J: TRBJ2-1; D: -; V: TRBV7-7; size: few; CDR3: CASSPTWTVSYNEQFF; DNA: TGTGCTAGCAGCCCGACCTGGACGGTATCCTACAATGAGCAGTTCTTC
length: 15; J: TRBJ2-1; D: -; V: TRBV19; size: -; CDR3: CASSIGSGVTNEQFF; DNA: TGTGCCAGTAGTATTGGGTCGGGAGTAACGAATGAGCAGTTCTTC
length: 15; J: TRBJ2-1; D: -; V: TRBV7-2; size: many; CDR3: CASRTTSSGFNEQFF; DNA: TGTGCCAGCAGAACGACTAGTTCCGGGTTTAATGAGCAGTTCTTC
length: 13; J: TRBJ2-1; D: -; V: TRBV30; size: -; CDR3: CAWSPGPLNEQFF; DNA: TGTGCCTGGAGCCCCGGGCCCCTCAATGAGCAGTTCTTC
length: 15; J: TRBJ2-7; D: -; V: TRBV10-3; size: few; CDR3: CAISRRAELLYEQYF; DNA: TGTGCCATCAGTCGTCGGGCAGAGCTCCTCTACGAGCAGTACTTC
length: 17; J: TRBJ1-2; D: -; V: TRBV11-2; size: -; CDR3: CASSLVGRGAANYGYTF; DNA: TGTGCCAGCAGCTTAGTTGGTCGGGGGGCAGCTAACTATGGCTACACCTTC
length: 12; J: TRBJ2-3; D: -; V: TRBV28; size: many; CDR3: CASSRYTDTQYF; DNA: TGTGCCAGCAGCCGATATACAGATACGCAGTATTTT
length: 16; J: TRBJ1-5; D: TRBD1; V: TRBV23-1; size: -; CDR3: CASAGKAGGSNQPQHF; DNA: TGCGCCAGCGCTGGGAAGGCAGGGGGGAGCAATCAGCCCCAGCATTTT